The clone carrying this T cell receptor (beta chain) was seen only a few times. This sample stems from a study of beta chain features in type 1 diabetes. The CDR3 is made up of 12 amino acids. Germline loops: CDR1 MDHEN, CDR2 SYDVKM. V was clipped by 7 bases and J by 3 bases, with 9 bases between them. Every bit of the isolated RNA underwent reverse transcription, so sequencing read expressed TCRB transcripts. Profiled with immunoSEQ multiplex PCR; TCRdb holds only in-frame clones, not every one. The sample has 850,000 to 900,000 clones, about a sixth seen once. This receptor was obtained from a young woman in good health. The specimen was naive CD4+ T cells from blood. This chain links TRBV28 with TRBJ1-2, with D unresolved. This CDR3 reads CASTANYYGYTF. The CDR3 DNA reads TGTGCCAGCACCGCCAACTACTATGGCTACACCTTC.